This T cell receptor beta chain was identified during a study of blood T cells in healthy people across ages. Then a second PCR, running about 7 to 11 cycles, was carried out with a sample-barcoded 5' primer and a J-beta primer mix. TCRdb independently ran MiXCR on the 5' RACE reads; one entry per CDR3 protein. The profile shows 700,000 to 900,000 distinct CDR3 sequences, roughly 24% of them singletons. This sample was shared with a second study, whose subject was T cells of mothers and their children.

Source material: blood. This sequence was found in a boy aged 5-17 years in good health.

The CDR3 region is CASSRSSGGETQYF. The CDR3, as DNA: TGCGCCAGCAGCCGTTCTAGCGGGGGGGAGACCCAGTACTTC. The rearrangement links TRBV5-1 to TRBJ2-5, with TRBD2 matching over 11 bases. In germline, CDR1 is SGHRS, CDR2 YFSETQ. The CDR3 totals 14 residues. V shed 4 bases, J shed 5 bases, and the junction held 4 bases outside the gene matches.